Given below is one T cell receptor beta chain in context. The sample originates from a study of shared clonotypes between healthy human individuals. For the study at large: The donors, two women and three men, were aged 18 to 49. Plates per donor: three CD4 naive, three CD4 memory, two CD8 naive, one CD8 memory.

Positive CCR7 selection of CD45RO-negative cells yielded the naive CD8 cells, and terminally differentiated effector memory CD45RA+ cells were excluded. V was shortened by 0 bases and J by 7 bases, with 11 bases between the two germline ends. There are 14 residues in the CDR3. In germline, CDR1 is MNHEY, CDR2 SMNVEV (reference sequence). Study processing details: ImmunoSEQ yielded junction-only sequences lacking quality scores, so filtering differed. Generated by immunoSEQ multiplex PCR, the TCRdb table keeps only in-frame clones and is missing some. From that table come the V and J calls and clone size; the DNA was used to work out D and trimming. Of around 1.9 million clones in the sample, roughly 93% are singletons; the top ten hold more than 1.5%.

Sequencing was performed on naive CD8+ T cells from PBMCs. The TCR originated in a man between 18 and 35 years old in good health. Some clones in this sample may be carry-over from other donors' samples. The genes are TRBV27 and TRBJ2-3; D possibly uses TRBD1 or TRBD2 (5 bases each). The CDR3 reads CASSLSGTLNTQYF. CDR3 bases: TGTGCCAGCAGTTTATCCGGGACCTTGAATACGCAGTATTTT.